This T cell receptor (beta chain) derives from a study of Ad26.COV2.S vaccination and SARS-CoV-2 variants. Study background: Intramuscular Ad26.COV2.S doses were given once or twice, 56 days apart.

Treatment: approximately 18 received Ad26.COV2.S at low or high dose, single or two shots; five or six received placebo; per-sample allocation not given. Sample collection was performed on day 63 after the first vaccine or placebo injection. J lost 6 bases, V lost 5 bases, and 7 bases had no gene match. The germline V gene has CDR1 SEHNR and CDR2 FQNEAQ (reference sequence). The CDR3 covers 14 residues. Study findings and constraints: Recipients of vaccine and of placebo showed similar breadth of their non-spike TCR repertoires.

Remarks on this clone: Its antigen is not known.

Sequenced by immunoSEQ multiplex PCR; TCRdb stores in-frame clones only, minus some. The sample lists 250,000 or so clones, approximately 90% occurring once. This clonotype was obtained from a person aged 18-60 years who received the Ad26.COV2.S COVID-19 vaccine or a placebo. This specimen consisted of peripheral blood, obtained in a trial of Ad26.COV2.S vaccine versus placebo. The genes are TRBV7-9 and TRBJ2-5; TRBD1 matches at 9 bases. The CDR3 DNA sequence: TGTGCCAGCAGCCCGGACAGGGGTTTTCAGACCCAGTACTTC. As protein: CASSPDRGFQTQYF.